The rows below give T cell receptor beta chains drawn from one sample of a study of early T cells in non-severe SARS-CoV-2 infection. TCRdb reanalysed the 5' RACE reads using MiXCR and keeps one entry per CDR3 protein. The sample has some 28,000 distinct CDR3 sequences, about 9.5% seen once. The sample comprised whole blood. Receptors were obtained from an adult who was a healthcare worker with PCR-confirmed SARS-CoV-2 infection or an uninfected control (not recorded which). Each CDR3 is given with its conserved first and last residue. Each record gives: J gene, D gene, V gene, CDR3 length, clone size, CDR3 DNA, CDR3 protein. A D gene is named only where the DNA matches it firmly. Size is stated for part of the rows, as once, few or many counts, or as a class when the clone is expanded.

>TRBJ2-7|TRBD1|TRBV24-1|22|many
TGTGCCACCAGTGTCCTCGGGACAGGGCCGATTTTCCCCGGCGTTAGGTCCTACGAGCAGTACTTC
CATSVLGTGPIFPGVRSYEQYF
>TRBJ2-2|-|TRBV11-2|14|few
TGTGCCAGCAGCTTAGATTCAGGCACCGGGGAGCTGTTTTTT
CASSLDSGTGELFF
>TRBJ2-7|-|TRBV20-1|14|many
TGCAGTGCTAGGAGGACAGCCAACTCCTACGAGCAGTACTTC
CSARRTANSYEQYF
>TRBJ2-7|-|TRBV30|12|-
TGTGCCTGGAGTACAGGGACCTACGAGCAGTACTTC
CAWSTGTYEQYF
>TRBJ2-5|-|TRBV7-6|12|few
TGTGCCAGTTCACTAGGGACAGAGACCCAGTACTTC
CASSLGTETQYF
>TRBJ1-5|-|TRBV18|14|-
TGTGCCAGCTCGCCCGCAGGGAACAATCAGCCCCAGCATTTT
CASSPAGNNQPQHF
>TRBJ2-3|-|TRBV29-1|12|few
TGCAGCGTTGGCACTACCACAGATACGCAGTATTTT
CSVGTTTDTQYF
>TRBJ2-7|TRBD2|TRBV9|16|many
TGTGCCAGCAGCGTAGTACATCGGGGGGGCTCCTACGAGCAGTACTTC
CASSVVHRGGSYEQYF
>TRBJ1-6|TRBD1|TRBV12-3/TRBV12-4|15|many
TGTGCCAGCAGTCAGACCGGGACAGGCGGTAGGCCCCTCCACTTT
CASSQTGTGGRPLHF
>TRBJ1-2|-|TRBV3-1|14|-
TGTGCCAGCAGCCAGCAGGACACTAACTATGGCTACACCTTC
CASSQQDTNYGYTF
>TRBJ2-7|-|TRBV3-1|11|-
TGTGCCAGCAGCCGTGCCTACGAGCAGTACTTC
CASSRAYEQYF
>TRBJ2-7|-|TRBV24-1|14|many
TGTGCCACCAGTGATCCCGGACAGCTCTACGAGCAGTACTTC
CATSDPGQLYEQYF
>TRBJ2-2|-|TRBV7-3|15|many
TGTGCCAGCAGCCTTAGACAGGCGAACACCGGGGAGCTGTTTTTT
CASSLRQANTGELFF
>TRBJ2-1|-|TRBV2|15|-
TGTGCCAGCAGTGAAATTTCGGCAGCGTACAATGAGCAGTTCTTC
CASSEISAAYNEQFF
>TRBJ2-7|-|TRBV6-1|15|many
TGTGCCAGCAGCCCCACCCCCGGGACCTTGGGGGAGCAGTACTTC
CASSPTPGTLGEQYF
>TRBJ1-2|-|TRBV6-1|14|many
TGTGCCAGCAGTTTTGACAGACTAAACTATGGCTACACCTTC
CASSFDRLNYGYTF
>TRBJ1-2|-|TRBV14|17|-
TGTGCCAGCAGCCAAGAGGAGGACAGCGCCTACTTCTATGGCTACACCTTC
CASSQEEDSAYFYGYTF
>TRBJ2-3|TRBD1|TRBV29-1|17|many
TGCAGCGTTGAAGATGAGGGCCGGACAGGGACAGCAGATACGCAGTATTTT
CSVEDEGRTGTADTQYF
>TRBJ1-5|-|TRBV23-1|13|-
TGCGCCAGCACCCCAGGGGAGTACCAGCCCCAGCATTTT
CASTPGEYQPQHF
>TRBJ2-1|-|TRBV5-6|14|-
TGTGCCAGCAGCTTGGCAGGAGTCCGCCATGAGCAGTTCTTC
CASSLAGVRHEQFF
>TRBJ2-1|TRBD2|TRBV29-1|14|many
TGCAGCGTTACTACTAGCGGGGGGAGCAATGAGCAGTTCTTC
CSVTTSGGSNEQFF
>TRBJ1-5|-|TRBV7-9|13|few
TGTGCCAGCAGCGAGGATCGGGGACAGCCCCAGCATTTT
CASSEDRGQPQHF
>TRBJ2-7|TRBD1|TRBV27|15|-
TGTGCCAGCAGTCCGTATGGGGGACAGGGCTACGAGCAGTACTTC
CASSPYGGQGYEQYF
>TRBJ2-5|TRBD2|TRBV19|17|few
TGTGCCAGTACCCCGGGACTAGCGGGGGATACCCAAGAGACCCAGTACTTC
CASTPGLAGDTQETQYF
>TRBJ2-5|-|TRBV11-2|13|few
TGTGCCACCGGACAGTGGTTATCGGAGACCCAGTACTTC
CATGQWLSETQYF
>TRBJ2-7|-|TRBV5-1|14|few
TGCGCCAGCAGCGACAGGGGAGGGGCCTACGAGCAGTACTTC
CASSDRGGAYEQYF
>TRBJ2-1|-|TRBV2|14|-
TGTGCCAGCAGCACGAGTCTACTGGGGAATGAGCAGTTCTTC
CASSTSLLGNEQFF
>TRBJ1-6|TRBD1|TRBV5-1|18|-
TGCGCCAGCAGCTTGGGAGCACAGGGGGCGTCCCCTAATTCACCCCTCCACTTT
CASSLGAQGASPNSPLHF
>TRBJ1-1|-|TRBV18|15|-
TGTGCCAGCTCACCGGGCGGGACACAGAACACTGAAGCTTTCTTT
CASSPGGTQNTEAFF
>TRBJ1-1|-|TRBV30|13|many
TGTGCCTGGACGCTGGAAGAGGACACTGAAGCTTTCTTT
CAWTLEEDTEAFF
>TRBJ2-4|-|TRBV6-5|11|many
TGTGCCACATATATGGGGGACATTCAGTACTTC
CATYMGDIQYF
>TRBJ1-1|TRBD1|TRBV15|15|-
TGTGCCACCAGCAGAGGGACAGGGATGAACACTGAAGCTTTCTTT
CATSRGTGMNTEAFF
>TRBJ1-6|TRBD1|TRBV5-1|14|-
TGCGCCAGCAGCGGGGGACAGGGGACTTCACCCCTCCACTTT
CASSGGQGTSPLHF
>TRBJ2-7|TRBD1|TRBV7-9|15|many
TGTGCCAGCAGCGACCCCGGGACAGAGACCTACGAGCAGTACTTC
CASSDPGTETYEQYF
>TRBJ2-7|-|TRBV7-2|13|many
TGTGCCAGCAGCTTAGGTGGTGGGAGCGAGCAGTACTTC
CASSLGGGSEQYF
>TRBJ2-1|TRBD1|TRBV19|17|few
TGTGCCAGTAGTATAGATCCGGGGACAGGGGGCTACAATGAGCAGTTCTTC
CASSIDPGTGGYNEQFF
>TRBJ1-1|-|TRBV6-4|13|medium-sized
TGTGCCAGCAGTGACAATCAGGGCACTGAAGCTTTCTTT
CASSDNQGTEAFF
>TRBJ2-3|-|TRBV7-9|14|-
TGTGCCAGCAGTTCCGTGGGTAGCACAGATACGCAGTATTTT
CASSSVGSTDTQYF
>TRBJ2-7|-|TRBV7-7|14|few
TGTGCTAGCAGCCGAGACGGGGGCGTCTACGAGCAGTACTTC
CASSRDGGVYEQYF
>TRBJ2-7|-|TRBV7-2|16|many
TGTGCCAGCAGCTTAGAACCCAGTTTGGGGGCCTACGAGCAGTACTTC
CASSLEPSLGAYEQYF
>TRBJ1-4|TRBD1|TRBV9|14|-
TGTGCCAGCAGCGTAGCGTACAGGGGTGAAAAACTGTTTTTT
CASSVAYRGEKLFF
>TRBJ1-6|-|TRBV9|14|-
TGTGCCAGCAGCCCCCAATCCTATAATTCACCCCTCCACTTT
CASSPQSYNSPLHF
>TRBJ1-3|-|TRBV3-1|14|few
TGTGCCAGCAGACACAGGGAATCTGGAAACACCATATATTTT
CASRHRESGNTIYF
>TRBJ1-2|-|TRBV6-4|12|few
TGTGCCAGCAGCTACATGAGGGATGGCTACACCTTC
CASSYMRDGYTF
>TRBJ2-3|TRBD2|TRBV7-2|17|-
TGTGCCAGCAGCCGAAGGCCAAGCGGGGTTAACACAGATACGCAGTATTTT
CASSRRPSGVNTDTQYF
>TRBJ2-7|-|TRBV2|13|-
TGTGCCAGCAGATTAGACCAGGTCTACGAGCAGTACTTC
CASRLDQVYEQYF
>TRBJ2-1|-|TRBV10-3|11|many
TGTGCCATCAGTGAGTCGACGGGGCAGTTCTTC
CAISESTGQFF
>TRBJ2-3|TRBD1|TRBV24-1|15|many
TGTGCCACCAGTGGCGGACAGGGGGCAAGAGATACGCAGTATTTT
CATSGGQGARDTQYF
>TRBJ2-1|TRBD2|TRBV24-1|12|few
TGTGCCACCAGGGGTGGGGGGGATGAGCAGTTCTTC
CATRGGGDEQFF
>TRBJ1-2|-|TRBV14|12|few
TGTGCCAGCAGCTCGGGGTCCCTAGGCTACACCTTC
CASSSGSLGYTF
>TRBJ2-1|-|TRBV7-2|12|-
TGTGCCAGCAGCTCCCAGGGTGTTGAGCAGTTCTTC
CASSSQGVEQFF
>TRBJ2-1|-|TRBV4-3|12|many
TGCGCCAGCAGCCGTAAAGGCACGGAGCAGTTCTTC
CASSRKGTEQFF
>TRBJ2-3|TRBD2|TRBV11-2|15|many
TGTGCCAGCAGCTTAGCGGGGGGGCGGGCAGATACGCAGTATTTT
CASSLAGGRADTQYF
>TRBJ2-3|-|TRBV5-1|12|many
TGCGCCAGCAGCTTGGACGCCCCTACGCAGTATTTT
CASSLDAPTQYF
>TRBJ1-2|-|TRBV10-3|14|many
TGTGCCATCAGCTCGGAGGAGGGATATTATGGCTACACCTTC
CAISSEEGYYGYTF